This note documents a single T cell receptor (beta chain) sequence. This specimen comes from a study of blood T cell repertoires in COVID-19. Only in-frame clones appear in the TCRdb table, and some are missing; sequencing was by immunoSEQ multiplex PCR. The table records 150,000 to 200,000 clones, approximately 80% of them present only once. This CDR3 has 15 residues. V lost 1 base and J 7 bases, leaving 15 bases between the germline ends. From germline, CDR1 is SGHRS and CDR2 YFSETQ. The chain uses TRBV5-1 and TRBJ2-1; TRBD1 is a possible D gene (5 bases). Material for sequencing was PBMCs or T cells enriched from blood (not recorded which). This sequence originates from a woman in her sixties who had recovered from COVID-19. CDR3 DNA sequence: TGCGCCAGCAGCTTGACAGGTCTGGGTAGTAATGAGCAGTTCTTC. Translating it yields CASSLTGLGSNEQFF.